These 19 T cell receptor beta chains share one sample of origin, sequenced in a study of CD8 T cells in ankylosing spondylitis. Findings and caveats of the study: The study identified a TCR beta motif of seven or eight highly homologous variants that appeared characteristic of ankylosing spondylitis blood.

MiXCR, run by TCRdb on the 5' RACE reads, gives a single entry per CDR3 protein. The sample holds roughly 300,000 distinct CDR3 sequences, approximately 8% seen once. No antigen has been assigned to these receptors. The sequencing sample was made of blood, either unsorted or a sorted T cell fraction (not recorded which). The receptors come from a male donor with ankylosing spondylitis.

V gene TRBV3-1 combines with J gene TRBJ2-7; TRBD2 matches 7 bases. The junction had 5 bases not matched to a gene; V was cut back by 4 bases and J by 2 bases. The germline V gene encodes CDR1 LGHDT and CDR2 YNNKEL (reference sequence). This CDR3 has 14 residues. The CDR3 DNA sequence: TGTGCCAGCAGCCGGCTAGCGGCCCCCTACGAGCAGTACTTC. Translation gives CASSRLAAPYEQYF.

In its sample, this clonotype was seen a few times. The chain joins TRBV14 to TRBJ2-7; D may be TRBD1 (6 bases). This CDR3 spans 15 amino acids. V was shortened by 4 bases and J by 3 bases, with 16 bases between the two germline ends. Germline V gives CDR1 SGHDN, CDR2 FVKESK. Here the CDR3 DNA reads TGTGCCAGCAGCCTATCTGGTGGCAGGGGCTACGAGCAGTACTTC. This encodes CASSLSGGRGYEQYF.

This clonotype was seen a few times. J is TRBJ2-4 and V is TRBV27; tentative D call: TRBD1 (5 bases). The germline V gene encodes CDR1 MNHEY and CDR2 SMNVEV (reference sequence). V was trimmed by 6 bases and J by 2 bases, leaving 11 bases between them. The CDR3 spans 14 residues. The CDR3: CASSPQGSKNIQYF. DNA for the CDR3: TGTGCCAGCAGCCCTCAGGGTTCCAAAAACATTCAGTACTTC.

The table lists this clonotype with a few counts. The rearrangement links TRBV7-3 to TRBJ2-7; D unclear. Germline values: CDR1 SGHTA, CDR2 FQGTGA. Trimming shortened V by 2 bases and J by 3 bases, and 8 bases separated the two germline ends. The CDR3 is made up of 13 amino acids. The CDR3 DNA sequence: TGTGCCAGCAGCTTACTACCCAGCTACGAGCAGTACTTC. Amino acids: CASSLLPSYEQYF. Complete variable domain (other parts from reference TRBV7-3 and TRBJ2-7): GAGVSQTPSNKVTEKGKYVELRCDPISGHTALYWYRQSLGQGPEFLIYFQGTGAADDSGLPNDRFFAVRPEGSVSTLKIQRTERGDSAVYLCASSLLPSYEQYFGPGTRLTVT.

V is TRBV28 and J is TRBJ2-5; 7 bases agree with TRBD2. V trimming: 6 bases; J trimming: 3 bases; junction bases outside the gene matches: 16. The germline V gene has CDR1 MDHEN and CDR2 SYDVKM. This CDR3 spans 17 amino acids. The CDR3 is CASRAVAAGGSKETQYF. The CDR3 nucleotides read TGTGCCAGCAGAGCCGTTGCGGCGGGCGGGAGTAAAGAGACCCAGTACTTC.

There are many counts of this clonotype. This chain connects TRBV13 to TRBJ1-6; TRBD1 aligns across 9 bases. The CDR3 runs 15 residues. Per germline, CDR1 PRHDT and CDR2 FYEKMQ (reference sequence). The J segment lost 5 bases and the V segment lost 7 bases, leaving 6 bases of the junction unmatched. DNA of the CDR3: TGTGCCAGCACTCAATGGACAGGGGATAATTCACCCCTCCACTTT. Its protein product is CASTQWTGDNSPLHF. Full variable domain (outside the CDR3, taken from reference TRBV13 and TRBJ1-6): AAGVIQSPRHLIKEKRETATLKCYPIPRHDTVYWYQQGPGQDPQFLISFYEKMQSDKGSIPDRFSAQQFSDYHSELNMSSLELGDSALYFCASTQWTGDNSPLHFGNGTRLTVT.

V and J are TRBV29-1 and TRBJ2-7; 7 bases map to TRBD1. The germline CDR1 and CDR2 sequences are SQVTM and ANQGSEA. The CDR3 has 13 amino acids. The V and J ends lost 4 bases and 1 base, in that order; junction bases with no gene match: 4. The CDR3, as DNA: TGCAGCGTTGCGGGGACAGCATCCTACGAGCAGTACTTC. It codes for CSVAGTASYEQYF.

The chain joins TRBV5-6 to TRBJ2-1; weak D call: TRBD1 (6 bases). The CDR3 loop spans 14 amino acids. The germline V and J ends were trimmed by 4 bases and 3 bases, with 11 bases remaining between them. The germline V gene encodes CDR1 SGHDT and CDR2 YYEEEE. The CDR3 loop reads CASSTGTSYNEQFF. The CDR3 DNA reads as TGTGCCAGCAGCACAGGGACAAGCTACAATGAGCAGTTCTTC. The complete variable domain, with remaining parts taken from reference TRBV5-6 and TRBJ2-1, reads DAGVTQSPTHLIKTRGQQVTLRCSPKSGHDTVSWYQQALGQGPQFIFQYYEEEERQRGNFPDRFSGHQFPNYSSELNVNALLLGDSALYLCASSTGTSYNEQFFGPGTRLTVL.

This chain links TRBV20-1 with TRBJ2-2, with 12 bases matching TRBD2. CDR3 length: 18 amino acids. Germline-derived CDR1 and CDR2 are DFQATT and SNEGSKA (reference sequence). V lost 2 bases, J lost 5 bases, and 12 bases stayed unmatched. CDR3: CSARRTSGDRLGTGELFF. CDR3 coding DNA: TGCAGTGCTAGACGGACTAGCGGGGACCGGCTAGGGACCGGGGAGCTGTTTTTT.

This clonotype was seen a handful of times. This sequence joins TRBV30 and TRBJ1-1, with D perhaps TRBD1 (5 bases). The CDR3 has 13 amino acids. Trimming took off 0 bases at V and 3 bases at J, with 8 bases between the two ends. Germline V gene lookup returns CDR1 GTSNPN and CDR2 SVGIG (reference sequence). The CDR3 is CAWSVRGDTEAFF. CDR3 in DNA: TGTGCCTGGAGTGTACGGGGGGACACTGAAGCTTTCTTT.

This clonotype came up many times. Here the CDR3 reads CATSRVGASGNYNEQFF. CDR3 sequence (DNA): TGTGCCACCAGCAGAGTTGGCGCTAGCGGGAACTACAATGAGCAGTTCTTC. The chain links TRBV15 to TRBJ2-1; 9 bases agree with TRBD2. V lost 1 base to trimming and J lost 3 bases; unmatched junction nucleotides: 7. This CDR3 has 17 residues. The germline V gene encodes CDR1 LNHNV and CDR2 YYDKDF (reference sequence).

This clonotype has at least ten counts. The chain recombines TRBV7-9 with TRBJ2-5; 7 bases map to TRBD2. The germline CDR1 and CDR2 sequences are SEHNR and FQNEAQ (reference sequence). After removal of 7 bases from V and 13 bases from J, the junction contained 12 bases not matched to a gene. The CDR3 is made up of 12 amino acids. The CDR3: CASTLWGGRPYF. In nucleotides, the CDR3 is TGTGCCAGCACCCTATGGGGCGGGAGACCGTACTTC.

This clonotype appeared a few times. This chain uses TRBV3-1 with TRBJ2-5; D not resolved. V was clipped by 0 bases and J by 7 bases, with 12 bases between them. The CDR3 has 14 residues. CDR1 and CDR2 (germline): LGHDT, YNNKEL (reference sequence). CDR3 sequence: CASSQDSRGGTQYF. The CDR3 DNA reads as TGTGCCAGCAGCCAAGATTCCCGCGGCGGGACCCAGTACTTC.

This clonotype has ten or more counts. The chain's CDR3 is CSARTLNGNTIYF. The CDR3 DNA reads as TGCAGTGCTCGGACACTGAATGGAAACACCATATATTTT. The chain joins TRBV20-1 to TRBJ1-3, with a tentative D call TRBD1 (5 bases). Trimming took off 5 bases at V and 3 bases at J, with 11 bases between the two ends. Germline CDR1 DFQATT, CDR2 SNEGSKA (reference sequence). The CDR3 has 13 residues.

In this sample, this clonotype turned up a few times. J is TRBJ2-1 and V is TRBV10-2; D not resolved. V shed 3 bases and J shed 9 bases, with 12 bases lying between them. The CDR3 runs 13 residues. CDR1 is WSHSY and CDR2 is SAAADI in the germline V gene. The CDR3 sequence: CASSDGPRSEQFF. CDR3 coding DNA: TGCGCCAGCAGTGATGGCCCTCGGAGTGAGCAGTTCTTC.

This clonotype has a single count. The V call is TRBV27, the J call TRBJ2-3; D gene ambiguous. The CDR3 is 15 amino acids. Per germline, CDR1 MNHEY and CDR2 SMNVEV (reference sequence). Deletions cut 0 bases from V and 4 bases from J, with 11 bases between. CDR3 DNA: TGTGCCAGCAGTTTATCGTTAGTTCCAGCAGATACGCAGTATTTT. Translation gives CASSLSLVPADTQYF.

This clonotype showed up just a few times. V is TRBV29-1 and J is TRBJ2-6; no definite D call. V was clipped by 2 bases and J by 0 bases, with 8 bases between them. Germline assignment: CDR1 SQVTM and CDR2 ANQGSEA. The CDR3 contains 15 residues. The chain's CDR3 is CSVERTVSGANVLTF. CDR3 in DNA: TGCAGCGTTGAAAGGACCGTCTCTGGGGCCAACGTCCTGACTTTC.

This clonotype turned up a few times. The chain has TRBV10-3 and TRBJ2-3; 13 bases line up with TRBD2. V shed 2 bases and J 1 base; nucleotides not matched to a gene: 3. The length of the CDR3 is 17 residues. The germline V gene has CDR1 ENHRY and CDR2 SYGVKD. CDR3 loop: CAISEGTSGGGTDTQYF. CDR3 in DNA: TGTGCCATCAGTGAGGGTACTAGCGGGGGGGGCACAGATACGCAGTATTTT.

This clonotype was seen only a few times. CDR3 amino acids: CASSPQRESSTDTQYF. CDR3 nucleotides: TGTGCCAGCTCACCACAGCGGGAGAGTAGCACAGATACGCAGTATTTT. This rearrangement joins TRBV18 to TRBJ2-3, with 8 positions matching TRBD2. CDR3 size: 16 residues. Germline V gene lookup returns CDR1 KGHSH and CDR2 LQKENI. V lost 1 base and J lost 0; bases outside the gene matches: 3.